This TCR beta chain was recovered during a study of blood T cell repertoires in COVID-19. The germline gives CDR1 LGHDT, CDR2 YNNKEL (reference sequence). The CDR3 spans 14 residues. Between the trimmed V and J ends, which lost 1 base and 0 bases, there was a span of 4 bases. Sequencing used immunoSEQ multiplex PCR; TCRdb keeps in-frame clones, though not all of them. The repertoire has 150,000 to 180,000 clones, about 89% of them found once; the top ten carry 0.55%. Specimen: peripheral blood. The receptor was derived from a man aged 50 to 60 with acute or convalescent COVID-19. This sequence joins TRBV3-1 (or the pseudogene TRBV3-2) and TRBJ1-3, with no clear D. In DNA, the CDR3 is TGTGCCAGCAGCCAAGGTCACTCTGGAAACACCATATATTTT. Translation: CASSQGHSGNTIYF.